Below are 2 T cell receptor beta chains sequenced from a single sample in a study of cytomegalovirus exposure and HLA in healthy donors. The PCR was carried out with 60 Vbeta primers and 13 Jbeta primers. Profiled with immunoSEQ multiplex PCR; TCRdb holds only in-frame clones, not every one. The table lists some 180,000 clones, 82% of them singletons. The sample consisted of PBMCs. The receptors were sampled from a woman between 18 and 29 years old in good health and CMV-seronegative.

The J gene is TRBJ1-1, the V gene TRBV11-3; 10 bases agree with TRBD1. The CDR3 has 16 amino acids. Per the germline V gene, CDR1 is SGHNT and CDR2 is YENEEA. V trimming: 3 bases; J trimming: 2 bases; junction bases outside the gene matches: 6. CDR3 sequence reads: CASSFPETGGNTEAFF. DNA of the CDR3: TGTGCCAGCAGCTTCCCGGAGACAGGGGGCAACACTGAAGCTTTCTTT.

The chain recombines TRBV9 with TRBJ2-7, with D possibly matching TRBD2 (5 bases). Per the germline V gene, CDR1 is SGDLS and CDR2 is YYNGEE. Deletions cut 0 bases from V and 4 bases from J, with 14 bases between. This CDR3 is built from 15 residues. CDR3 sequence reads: CASSVVPDSQYEQYF. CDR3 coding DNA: TGTGCCAGCAGCGTAGTACCGGACTCGCAGTACGAGCAGTACTTC.